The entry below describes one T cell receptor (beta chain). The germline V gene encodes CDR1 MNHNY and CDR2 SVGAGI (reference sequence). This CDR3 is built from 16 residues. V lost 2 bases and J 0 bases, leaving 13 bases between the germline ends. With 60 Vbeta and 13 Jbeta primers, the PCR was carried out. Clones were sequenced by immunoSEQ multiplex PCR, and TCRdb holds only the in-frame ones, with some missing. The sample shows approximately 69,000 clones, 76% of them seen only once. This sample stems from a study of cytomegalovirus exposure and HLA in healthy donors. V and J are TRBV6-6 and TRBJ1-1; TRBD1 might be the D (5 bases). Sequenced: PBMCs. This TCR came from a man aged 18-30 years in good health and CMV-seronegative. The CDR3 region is CASSYGAGPLNTEAFF. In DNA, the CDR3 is TGTGCCAGCAGTTACGGGGCCGGACCCTTGAACACTGAAGCTTTCTTT.